This T cell receptor (beta chain) originates from a study of CD8 T cells in Susac syndrome. High-throughput TCR beta sequencing covered peripheral CD8+ and CD4+ T cells. The patients serving as multiple sclerosis controls were treatment-naive. They had stable or active relapsing-remitting disease and fulfilled revised McDonald criteria. TEMRA cells were enriched by FACS, while CD8+ and CD4+ T cells were obtained through a negative isolation that was performed magnetically. CDR1 is MDHEN, CDR2 SYDVKM, per germline. V was pared by 5 bases and J by 4 bases, with 6 bases between. The CDR3 extends over 13 amino acids. RNA in amounts of roughly 0.5 to 1 ug was reverse transcribed with random hexamers. With immunoSEQ multiplex PCR, TCR beta CDR3 was amplified across 54 Vbeta and 13 Jbeta. From the immunoSEQ multiplex PCR reads, TCRdb called clonotypes with MiXCR, one entry per CDR3 protein. The table has tens of thousands of distinct CDR3 sequences, approximately 93% seen once.

Sequenced: CD8+ T cells from PBMCs. The TCR was taken from a human donor with multiple sclerosis. The chain uses TRBV28 and TRBJ2-6; no firm D call. CDR3 in DNA: TGTGCCAGCAGTGACGGAGGGGCCAACGTCCTGACTTTC. This encodes CASSDGGANVLTF.